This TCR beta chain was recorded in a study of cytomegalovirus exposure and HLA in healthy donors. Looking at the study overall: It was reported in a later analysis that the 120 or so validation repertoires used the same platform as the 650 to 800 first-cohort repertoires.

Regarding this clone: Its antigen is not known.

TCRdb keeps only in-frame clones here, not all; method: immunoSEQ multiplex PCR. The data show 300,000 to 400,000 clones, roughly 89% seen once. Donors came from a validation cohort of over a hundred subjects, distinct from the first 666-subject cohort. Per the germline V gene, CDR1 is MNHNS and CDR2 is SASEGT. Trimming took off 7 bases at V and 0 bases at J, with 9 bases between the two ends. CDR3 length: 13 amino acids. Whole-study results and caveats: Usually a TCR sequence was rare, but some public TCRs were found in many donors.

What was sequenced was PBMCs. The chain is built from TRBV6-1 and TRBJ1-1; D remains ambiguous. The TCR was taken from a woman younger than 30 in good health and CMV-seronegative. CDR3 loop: CASIMTLNTEAFF. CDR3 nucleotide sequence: TGTGCCAGCATAATGACTCTGAACACTGAAGCTTTCTTT.